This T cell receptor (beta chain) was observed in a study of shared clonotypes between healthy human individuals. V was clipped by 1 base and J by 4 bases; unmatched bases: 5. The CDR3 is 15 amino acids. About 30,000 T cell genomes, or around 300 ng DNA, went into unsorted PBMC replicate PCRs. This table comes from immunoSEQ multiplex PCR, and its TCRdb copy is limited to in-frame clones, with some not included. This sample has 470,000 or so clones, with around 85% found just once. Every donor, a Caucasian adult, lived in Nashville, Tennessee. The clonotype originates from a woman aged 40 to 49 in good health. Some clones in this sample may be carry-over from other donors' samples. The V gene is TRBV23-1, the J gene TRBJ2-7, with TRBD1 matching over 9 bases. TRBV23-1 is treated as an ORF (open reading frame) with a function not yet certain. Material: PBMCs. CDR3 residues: CASSQWNRGQYEQYF. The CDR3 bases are TGCGCCAGCAGTCAATGGAACAGGGGGCAGTACGAGCAGTACTTC.